In this sample, the clone carrying this TCR beta chain turned up a few times. The data stem from a study of blood T cell repertoires in COVID-19. On the study more broadly: Spain, Italy and the United States supplied samples that represented acute and convalescent COVID-19. From T cells, B-cell-depleted T cells, or PBMCs came the material, which was cDNA or gDNA.

Original handling: Estimation of nucleated cell counts was performed using reference gene primer amplification. Profiled with immunoSEQ multiplex PCR; TCRdb holds only in-frame clones, not every one. The V and J calls and clone size come from that table; D and trimming were worked out from the DNA. The sample carries tens of thousands of clones, 88% recorded once. The J segment lost 7 bases and the V segment lost 4 bases, leaving 4 bases of the junction unmatched. The length of the CDR3 is 13 residues. Germline V gene sequence: CDR1 ENHRY, CDR2 SYGVKD. The sequence came from a woman older than 75 with acute or convalescent COVID-19. What was sequenced was peripheral blood. The chain has TRBV10-3 and TRBJ2-1; 7 bases line up with TRBD2. The CDR3 bases are TGTGCCATCAGTGGTGGGACTAAAAATGAGCAGTTCTTC. Residues: CAISGGTKNEQFF.